A selection of T cell receptor beta chains follows, all from one sample in a study of T cells in Graves' hyperthyroidism and ophthalmopathy. TCRdb reprocessed the multiplex PCR reads via MiXCR and lists one record per CDR3 protein. The repertoire holds over 150,000 distinct CDR3 sequences, with about 15% as singletons. Sequencing used blood. Receptors were obtained from a woman aged 50 to 65 with Graves' hyperthyroidism. The CDR3 runs from the conserved cysteine through the conserved F or W. A D gene is named only where the DNA matches it firmly. Expanded clones get a size class; other rows say once, few or many, or leave the size out.

clone_size: many
v_call: TRBV18
d_call: .
j_call: TRBJ1-1
cdr3_aa: CASSLRGGTEAFF
cdr3_nt: TGTGCCAGCTCCCTCCGGGGGGGCACTGAAGCTTTCTTT

clone_size: many
v_call: TRBV7-6
d_call: TRBD2
j_call: TRBJ2-7
cdr3_aa: CASSLDLTSGSLLYEQYF
cdr3_nt: TGTGCCAGCAGCTTAGATCTGACTAGCGGGTCCTTACTTTACGAGCAGTACTTC

clone_size: many
v_call: TRBV9
d_call: .
j_call: TRBJ1-1
cdr3_aa: CASSGQVYTEAFF
cdr3_nt: TGTGCCAGCAGCGGACAGGTTTACACTGAAGCTTTCTTT

clone_size: few
v_call: TRBV12-3/TRBV12-4
d_call: TRBD1
j_call: TRBJ1-2
cdr3_aa: CASTPGQTKSYTF
cdr3_nt: TGTGCCAGCACCCCGGGACAGACTAAAAGCTACACCTTC

clone_size: few
v_call: TRBV19
d_call: TRBD2
j_call: TRBJ2-3
cdr3_aa: CASSIWAGGPSDTQYF
cdr3_nt: TGTGCCAGTAGTATTTGGGCGGGAGGGCCTTCAGATACGCAGTATTTT

clone_size: many
v_call: TRBV6-1
d_call: .
j_call: TRBJ2-5
cdr3_aa: CASSLGGSGREQYF
cdr3_nt: TGTGCCAGCAGCTTGGGGGGAAGCGGAAGAGAGCAGTACTTC

clone_size: many
v_call: TRBV6-1
d_call: .
j_call: TRBJ2-6
cdr3_aa: CASSTSASGANVLTF
cdr3_nt: TGTGCCAGCAGTACCAGCGCCTCTGGGGCCAACGTCCTGACTTTC

clone_size: .
v_call: TRBV7-9
d_call: .
j_call: TRBJ1-1
cdr3_aa: CASSLNVLTAFF
cdr3_nt: TGTGCCAGCAGCTTAAATGTTCTTACAGCTTTCTTT

clone_size: .
v_call: TRBV20-1
d_call: .
j_call: TRBJ2-2
cdr3_aa: CSAPIPWGAYNTGELVF
cdr3_nt: TGCAGTGCCCCCATCCCTTGGGGAGCCTATAACACCGGGGAGCTGGTTTTT

clone_size: many
v_call: TRBV5-1
d_call: TRBD2
j_call: TRBJ2-1
cdr3_aa: CASIRDTSGYNEQFF
cdr3_nt: TGCGCCAGCATTCGCGATACTAGCGGATACAATGAGCAGTTCTTC

clone_size: many
v_call: TRBV6-2/TRBV6-3
d_call: TRBD1
j_call: TRBJ1-1
cdr3_aa: CASRRGQTNTEAFF
cdr3_nt: TGTGCCAGCAGAAGGGGACAGACGAACACTGAAGCTTTCTTT

clone_size: many
v_call: TRBV2
d_call: .
j_call: TRBJ2-3
cdr3_aa: CASRSLVPTGKDTQYF
cdr3_nt: TGTGCCAGCAGATCCTTGGTCCCCACGGGGAAAGATACGCAGTATTTT

clone_size: many
v_call: TRBV6-1
d_call: .
j_call: TRBJ1-2
cdr3_aa: CASSEDGRAKGYTF
cdr3_nt: TGTGCCAGCAGTGAAGATGGCAGAGCGAAGGGCTACACCTTC

clone_size: many
v_call: TRBV6-1
d_call: .
j_call: TRBJ2-7
cdr3_aa: CASILAGGSGIYEQYF
cdr3_nt: TGTGCCAGCATCCTGGCAGGGGGGAGCGGGATCTACGAGCAGTACTTC

clone_size: few
v_call: TRBV28
d_call: .
j_call: TRBJ2-7
cdr3_aa: CASTSKVYEQYF
cdr3_nt: TGTGCCAGCACCTCTAAGGTCTACGAGCAGTACTTC

clone_size: .
v_call: TRBV4-1
d_call: TRBD2
j_call: TRBJ2-2
cdr3_aa: CASSQAGTSSDGELFF
cdr3_nt: TGCGCCAGCAGCCAAGCGGGGACTAGCAGCGACGGGGAGCTGTTTTTT

clone_size: .
v_call: TRBV6-4
d_call: .
j_call: TRBJ2-2
cdr3_aa: CASARARNTGELFF
cdr3_nt: TGCGCCAGTGCTCGGGCCCGGAACACCGGGGAGCTGTTTTTT

clone_size: many
v_call: TRBV27
d_call: .
j_call: TRBJ2-7
cdr3_aa: CASSLGTGRTYEQYF
cdr3_nt: TGTGCCAGCAGTTTGGGAACAGGGCGAACCTACGAGCAGTACTTC

clone_size: few
v_call: TRBV27
d_call: .
j_call: TRBJ2-1
cdr3_aa: CASRLGGSSYNEQFF
cdr3_nt: TGTGCCAGCAGGTTAGGGGGGAGCTCCTACAATGAGCAGTTCTTC

clone_size: .
v_call: TRBV5-6
d_call: .
j_call: TRBJ1-2
cdr3_aa: CASSLGYSTNYSYTF
cdr3_nt: TGTGCCAGCAGCTTGGGATACAGTACTAACTATAGCTACACCTTC

clone_size: few
v_call: TRBV20-1
d_call: TRBD1
j_call: TRBJ2-3
cdr3_aa: CSARGDRVDMGQYF
cdr3_nt: TGCAGTGCTAGAGGGGACAGGGTTGATATGGGGCAGTATTTT

clone_size: .
v_call: TRBV7-2
d_call: .
j_call: TRBJ1-4
cdr3_aa: CASSQDPAHPEKLFF
cdr3_nt: TGTGCCAGCAGCCAAGATCCGGCCCACCCTGAAAAACTGTTTTTT

clone_size: few
v_call: TRBV7-3
d_call: TRBD1
j_call: TRBJ1-1
cdr3_aa: CASKPGQATQEAFF
cdr3_nt: TGTGCCAGCAAACCGGGACAGGCAACGCAGGAAGCTTTCTTT

clone_size: many
v_call: TRBV27
d_call: TRBD2
j_call: TRBJ2-3
cdr3_aa: CASSGLADPGFSTDTQYF
cdr3_nt: TGTGCCAGCTCGGGACTAGCGGACCCGGGGTTTAGCACAGATACGCAGTATTTT

clone_size: once
v_call: TRBV11-2
d_call: TRBD1
j_call: TRBJ2-7
cdr3_aa: CASSRQDRAKYEQYF
cdr3_nt: TGTGCCAGCAGCAGACAGGACAGGGCAAAATACGAGCAGTACTTC

clone_size: few
v_call: TRBV4-1
d_call: .
j_call: TRBJ2-2
cdr3_aa: CASSRGTANTGELFF
cdr3_nt: TGCGCCAGCAGCCGCGGGACAGCGAACACCGGGGAGCTGTTTTTT

clone_size: many
v_call: TRBV7-3
d_call: .
j_call: TRBJ1-6
cdr3_aa: CASSQSPNSPLHF
cdr3_nt: TGTGCCAGCAGTCAATCTCCTAATTCACCCCTCCACTTT

clone_size: .
v_call: TRBV27
d_call: TRBD2
j_call: TRBJ2-2
cdr3_aa: CASTQLANINTGELFF
cdr3_nt: TGTGCCAGCACCCAACTAGCGAACATAAACACCGGGGAGCTGTTTTTT

clone_size: many
v_call: TRBV15
d_call: .
j_call: TRBJ2-5
cdr3_aa: CATSRDPSGEETQYF
cdr3_nt: TGTGCCACCAGCAGAGATCCATCGGGTGAAGAGACCCAGTACTTC

clone_size: many
v_call: TRBV7-3
d_call: .
j_call: TRBJ2-7
cdr3_aa: CASSFTDFSYEQYF
cdr3_nt: TGTGCCAGCAGCTTCACGGACTTTTCCTACGAGCAGTACTTC

clone_size: few
v_call: TRBV9
d_call: .
j_call: TRBJ2-2
cdr3_aa: CASSVWMADTGELFF
cdr3_nt: TGTGCCAGCAGCGTTTGGATGGCTGACACCGGGGAGCTGTTTTTT

clone_size: .
v_call: TRBV20-1
d_call: .
j_call: TRBJ2-1
cdr3_aa: CSASHPRLINEQFF
cdr3_nt: TGCAGTGCTAGCCACCCCCGGCTTATAAATGAGCAGTTCTTC

clone_size: .
v_call: TRBV5-1
d_call: TRBD1
j_call: TRBJ2-1
cdr3_aa: CASSLYRDSDLYNEQFF
cdr3_nt: TGCGCCAGCAGCTTGTACCGGGACAGCGATTTATACAATGAGCAGTTCTTC

clone_size: few
v_call: TRBV2
d_call: .
j_call: TRBJ2-6
cdr3_aa: CACSGGANVLTF
cdr3_nt: TGTGCCTGCTCGGGGGGGGCCAACGTCCTGACTTTC

clone_size: many
v_call: TRBV5-6
d_call: .
j_call: TRBJ1-1
cdr3_aa: CASSLWLAGRGRNTEAFF
cdr3_nt: TGTGCCAGCAGCTTGTGGTTGGCGGGGAGGGGAAGAAACACTGAAGCTTTCTTT

clone_size: many
v_call: TRBV5-1
d_call: TRBD2
j_call: TRBJ2-1
cdr3_aa: CASSLASGSEGEQFF
cdr3_nt: TGCGCCAGCAGCTTGGCTAGCGGGAGTGAAGGTGAGCAGTTCTTC

clone_size: many
v_call: TRBV5-1
d_call: .
j_call: TRBJ1-1
cdr3_aa: CASSSVPIGTNTEAFF
cdr3_nt: TGCGCCAGCAGCTCTGTACCGATAGGGACGAACACTGAAGCTTTCTTT

clone_size: few
v_call: TRBV9
d_call: TRBD2
j_call: TRBJ2-1
cdr3_aa: CASSPPGLAGGSYNEQFF
cdr3_nt: TGTGCCAGCTCACCACCGGGACTAGCGGGAGGGTCCTACAATGAGCAGTTCTTC

clone_size: many
v_call: TRBV3-1
d_call: TRBD1
j_call: TRBJ1-2
cdr3_aa: CASSQASGTGHYGYTF
cdr3_nt: TGTGCCAGCAGCCAAGCATCCGGGACAGGGCACTATGGCTACACCTTC

clone_size: many
v_call: TRBV7-7
d_call: TRBD2
j_call: TRBJ2-5
cdr3_aa: CASSQGLAGVETQYF
cdr3_nt: TGTGCTAGCAGCCAGGGACTAGCGGGAGTAGAGACCCAGTACTTC

clone_size: many
v_call: TRBV2
d_call: .
j_call: TRBJ2-3
cdr3_aa: CASTVGRERTDTQYF
cdr3_nt: TGTGCCAGCACGGTGGGGCGGGAAAGGACAGATACGCAGTATTTT

clone_size: many
v_call: TRBV10-3
d_call: .
j_call: TRBJ1-2
cdr3_aa: CAISGTGINGYTF
cdr3_nt: TGTGCCATCAGTGGAACAGGGATAAATGGCTACACCTTC

clone_size: .
v_call: TRBV5-1
d_call: TRBD2
j_call: TRBJ2-7
cdr3_aa: CASSYVSSGSPSSYEQYF
cdr3_nt: TGCGCCAGCAGCTACGTTTCTAGCGGGAGCCCCAGCTCCTACGAGCAGTACTTC

clone_size: many
v_call: TRBV11-2
d_call: .
j_call: TRBJ1-2
cdr3_aa: CASSLTENYGYTF
cdr3_nt: TGTGCCAGCAGCTTGACTGAAAACTATGGCTACACCTTC

clone_size: many
v_call: TRBV6-1
d_call: TRBD1
j_call: TRBJ1-2
cdr3_aa: CASSARDRFYGYTF
cdr3_nt: TGTGCCAGCAGTGCTCGGGACAGGTTCTATGGCTACACCTTC

clone_size: many
v_call: TRBV28
d_call: TRBD2
j_call: TRBJ2-1
cdr3_aa: CASSPAGGPYKQFF
cdr3_nt: TGTGCCAGCAGTCCAGCGGGAGGGCCATATAAGCAGTTCTTC

clone_size: few
v_call: TRBV19
d_call: .
j_call: TRBJ1-3
cdr3_aa: CASSMGSGDSGNTIYF
cdr3_nt: TGTGCCAGTAGTATGGGCTCGGGGGACTCTGGAAACACCATATATTTT

clone_size: many
v_call: TRBV7-2
d_call: TRBD2
j_call: TRBJ2-1
cdr3_aa: CASSRSGTSGLREQFF
cdr3_nt: TGTGCCAGCAGCCGCTCCGGGACTAGCGGGCTGCGAGAGCAGTTCTTC

clone_size: many
v_call: TRBV10-2
d_call: .
j_call: TRBJ1-1
cdr3_aa: CASSELLSAEAFF
cdr3_nt: TGCGCCAGCAGTGAGCTGCTTTCGGCTGAAGCTTTCTTT

clone_size: few
v_call: TRBV7-9
d_call: .
j_call: TRBJ2-7
cdr3_aa: CASSLDRAAGQYF
cdr3_nt: TGTGCCAGCAGCCTAGATAGGGCTGCCGGGCAGTACTTC

clone_size: few
v_call: TRBV20-1
d_call: .
j_call: TRBJ1-5
cdr3_aa: CSARAGQPQHF
cdr3_nt: TGCAGTGCTAGGGCCGGCCAGCCCCAGCATTTT

clone_size: .
v_call: TRBV6-9
d_call: TRBD2
j_call: TRBJ2-1
cdr3_aa: CASSSRTSGSIGNEQFF
cdr3_nt: TGTGCCAGCAGTTCTAGGACTAGCGGGAGTATAGGCAATGAGCAGTTCTTC

clone_size: .
v_call: TRBV5-1
d_call: TRBD2
j_call: TRBJ2-3
cdr3_aa: CASSLHVWLAGSSSTDTQYF
cdr3_nt: TGCGCCAGCAGCTTGCATGTGTGGCTAGCGGGATCTTCTAGCACAGATACGCAGTATTTT

clone_size: .
v_call: TRBV6-5
d_call: .
j_call: TRBJ1-5
cdr3_aa: CASSYSLRDNQPQHF
cdr3_nt: TGTGCCAGCAGTTACTCGCTCAGGGACAATCAGCCCCAGCATTTT

clone_size: many
v_call: TRBV7-8
d_call: .
j_call: TRBJ2-1
cdr3_aa: CASSPPIKEGEQFF
cdr3_nt: TGTGCCAGCAGCCCTCCCATTAAGGAAGGGGAGCAGTTCTTC

clone_size: few
v_call: TRBV6-6
d_call: TRBD2
j_call: TRBJ2-2
cdr3_aa: CASSYSGLALAGELFF
cdr3_nt: TGTGCCAGCAGTTACTCGGGACTAGCGTTAGCCGGGGAGCTGTTTTTT